This record concerns one T cell receptor (beta chain) sequence. Its target antigen remains unknown. No qualities accompany the bases; no much larger clone lies one base away. The donors were healthy, HIV-negative adults with no recently reported acute infections or vaccinations. All donors were Caucasian adults living in Nashville, Tennessee, USA. CD4+ T cells were enriched through magnetic negative selection, after which naive cells were positively selected on CD45RA and the remaining negative fraction served as the memory subset. Blood was obtained by leukapheresis, after which PBMCs were separated by Ficoll-Histopaque density gradient centrifugation and cryopreserved in liquid nitrogen vapor phase. Analytical flow cytometry was used to check the purity and quantity of each magnetically sorted T cell population. Each sorted fraction had its genomic DNA isolated and then quantified by UV absorbance on a Nanodrop 2000c.

Using the deep immunoSEQ assay, TCR CDR3 regions were amplified from genomic DNA by multiplex PCR. Genomic DNA extracted from each cell subset was distributed evenly over all wells of several immunoSEQ 96-well plates, and each plate served as one replicate. For sorted subsets, around 0.2 ug of genomic DNA, equivalent to roughly 33,000 T cell genomes, went into each replicate PCR. Purified libraries were quantified with a Qubit 3.0 fluorometer, sized on a Bioanalyzer 2100, and re-quantified with the KAPA Library Quantification kit. Every immunoSEQ 96-well plate was sequenced on a dedicated single-read 150-cycle Illumina NextSeq 550 flow cell. The study's processing was this. Because the immunoSEQ output held only junctional sequences and lacked quality scores, the filtering could not match the filtering applied to full-length reads. To assign V/J genes and CDR3, sequences were annotated against IMGT germline references using PyIR, a Python wrapper for IgBLAST v1.9. Any read was removed if the V/J assignment was weak (E-value above 1e-6), the CDR3 was missing, or the read contained stop codons, out-of-frame junctions, or ambiguous translated residues. V3J clonotypes were defined by identical inferred V gene, J gene, and CDR3 amino acid sequence. Percentage overlap between repertoires was calculated by dividing the number of shared unique clonotypes by the size of the smaller repertoire. Richness of each repertoire was evaluated using RTK rarefaction, the Chao1 estimator, and Recon v2.1 estimates of unobserved clonotypes. Generation probabilities were computed with OLGA for all TCRbeta clonotypes obtained by the gDNA method from a few donors. TCRdb provides this immuneACCESS table in a form limited to in-frame rearrangements. Some clones are lacking; in checked studies, under half of them reflect an unresolved V gene, and why the rest are absent is not known. Clone size and the V and J calls come from that table; the DNA yielded D and trimming. The sample yields nearly 750,000 clones; 55% to 75% were counted once. About 1.8% of the sample is taken by the ten largest.

The data were obtained in a study of shared clonotypes between healthy human individuals (dated by TCRdb to the early 2020s). About the study as a whole: A couple of women and a few men aged 18 to 49 years were included in the cohort. For each donor, three plates each were used for CD4 naive and CD4 memory, two plates were used for CD8 naive, and one plate was used for CD8 memory. The study deeply sequenced blood TCR repertoires of about 5 healthy adults to estimate repertoire size and the extent of clonotype sharing between individuals. Different laboratories and diverse techniques were used to prepare libraries and sequence TCR repertoires, to increase sequencing depth and limit assay-specific biases. Between about 0.8 and 8.9 billion PBMCs per donor were obtained by leukapheresis.

In the germline V gene (reference sequence), CDR1 corresponds to LNHDA and CDR2 to SQIVND. The CDR3 numbers 12 residues from cysteine through phenylalanine. Only the CDR3 portion is preserved as DNA: 36 bases, with reading frame beginning at the first base. Study-wide conclusions, independent of this receptor: Only blood was sampled, and tissue TCR repertoires likely differ from those in blood. Because the study included only a small number of donors, the genetic and exposure-history diversity represented was limited. Larger estimated clonotype richness was generally found for naive subsets than for memory subsets. Sharing across a few donors was observed for approximately 5% of naive CD4, over 3% of naive CD8, 2% to 2.5% of memory CD4, and around 0.44% of memory CD8 clonotypes. Even with the large sequencing depth, rarefaction of the sorted-subset datasets indicated that sequencing was incomplete. Compared with non-shared clonotypes, the clonotypes found in all four sorted-subset donors had higher generation probabilities. Based on pairwise subsampling, the degree of clonotype sharing among donors was expected to be affected by sequencing depth.

This receptor chain uses TRBV19 and TRBJ2-5; the D gene is unclear. The DNA matches TRBJ2-7 better at its end, which makes the J call doubtful. The specimen sequenced was memory CD4+ T cells sorted from blood. In light of the paper, this sample's cell subset or site label describes: CD45RA-negative fraction. This TCR was sampled from a woman in her 30s in good health. At the DNA level, the sequence is TGTGCCAGTAGTCGAAGCTCCTACGAGCAGTACTTC. Translated, it gives CASSRSSYEQYF.